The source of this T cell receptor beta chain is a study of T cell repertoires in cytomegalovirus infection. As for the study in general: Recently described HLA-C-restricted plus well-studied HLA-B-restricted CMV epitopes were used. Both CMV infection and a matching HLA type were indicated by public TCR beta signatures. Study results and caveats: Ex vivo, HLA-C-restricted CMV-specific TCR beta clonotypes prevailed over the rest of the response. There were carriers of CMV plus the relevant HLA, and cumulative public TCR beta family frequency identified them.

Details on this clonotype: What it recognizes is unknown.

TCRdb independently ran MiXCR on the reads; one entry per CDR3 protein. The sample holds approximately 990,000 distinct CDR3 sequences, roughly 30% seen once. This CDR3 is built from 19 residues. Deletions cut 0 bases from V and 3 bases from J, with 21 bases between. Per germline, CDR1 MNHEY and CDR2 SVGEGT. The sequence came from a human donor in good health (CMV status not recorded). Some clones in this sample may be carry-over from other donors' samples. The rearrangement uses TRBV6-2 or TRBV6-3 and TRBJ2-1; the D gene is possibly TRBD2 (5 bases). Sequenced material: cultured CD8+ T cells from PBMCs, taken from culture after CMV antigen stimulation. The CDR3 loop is CASSYSKVEVSSYYNEQFF. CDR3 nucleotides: TGTGCCAGCAGTTACTCGAAGGTGGAGGTCAGCTCTTACTACAATGAGCAGTTCTTC.